This passage covers 23 T cell receptor beta chains from one sample sequenced in a study of early T cells in non-severe SARS-CoV-2 infection. TCRdb itself ran the 5' RACE reads through MiXCR, one entry per CDR3 protein. The table has around 89,000 distinct CDR3 sequences, around 15% seen once. Sequenced material: whole blood. The receptors come from an adult who was a healthcare worker with PCR-confirmed SARS-CoV-2 infection or an uninfected control (not recorded which).

The rearrangement links TRBV18 to TRBJ2-6; 7 bases match TRBD1. With 5 bases clipped from V and 1 base from J, the junction kept 5 bases outside the gene matches. The CDR3 contains 16 residues. CDR1 KGHSH and CDR2 LQKENI come from the germline V gene. The CDR3 is CASSSKGASGANVLTF. DNA of the CDR3: TGTGCCAGCTCATCGAAGGGGGCGTCTGGGGCCAACGTCCTGACTTTC.

This sequence joins TRBV2 and TRBJ1-1; D might be TRBD1 (5 bases). The V gene lost 7 bases and the J gene lost 4 bases, with 19 bases spanning the gap. This CDR3 is 15 amino acids long. Germline V gene sequence: CDR1 SNHLY, CDR2 FYNNEI. CDR3 nucleotide sequence: TGTGCCAGCACTATCAGGGTTTTTCCCTCCACTGAAGCTTTCTTT. Residues: CASTIRVFPSTEAFF.

This clonotype showed up just a few times. V gene TRBV6-6 combines with J gene TRBJ1-1, with a possible D match to TRBD1 (6 bases). Trimming cost V 8 bases and J 4 bases, with 11 bases left between them. Germline CDR1 is MNHNY and CDR2 is SVGAGI (reference sequence). The CDR3 extends over 12 amino acids. CDR3 loop: CASGEGGTEAFF. CDR3 bases: TGTGCCAGCGGCGAGGGGGGCACTGAAGCTTTCTTT.

The CDR3: CASATSYRGAEAFF. The DNA for the CDR3 is TGTGCCAGCGCTACCTCCTACAGGGGAGCTGAAGCTTTCTTT. The V gene is TRBV2, the J gene TRBJ1-1; 7 nucleotides agree with TRBD1. Losses at the gene ends were 8 bases for V and 6 bases for J; bases not matched to a gene: 12. This CDR3 comprises 14 residues. Germline CDR1 is SNHLY and CDR2 is FYNNEI.

The chain employs TRBV29-1 and TRBJ1-2; unclear D gene. CDR3 length equals 8 residues. V was cut by 4 bases and J by 8 bases, with 2 bases left in between. Germline V gene lookup returns CDR1 SQVTM and CDR2 ANQGSEA. The CDR3 loop reads CSVGGYTF. CDR3 DNA sequence: TGCAGCGTTGGAGGCTACACCTTC.

This clonotype was seen more than once but under ten times. The chain links TRBV20-1 to TRBJ2-5; 9 bases match TRBD1. The CDR3 totals 16 residues. The V gene end was trimmed by 4 bases and the J gene end by 12 bases; junction bases not matched to a gene: 21. Germline values: CDR1 DFQATT, CDR2 SNEGSKA (reference sequence). The CDR3 is CSAIPIVRTGELNEYF. DNA for the CDR3: TGCAGTGCTATACCCATCGTTCGGACAGGGGAACTCAATGAGTACTTC.

This clonotype was counted many times. J is TRBJ1-1 and V is TRBV29-1; D call uncertain. The germline V gene has CDR1 SQVTM and CDR2 ANQGSEA. The length of the CDR3 is 10 residues. The germline V and J ends were trimmed by 7 bases and 0 bases, with 3 bases remaining between them. CDR3 bases: TGCAGCGGCATGAACACTGAAGCTTTCTTT. It codes for CSGMNTEAFF. The full variable domain, in which reference TRBV29-1 and TRBJ1-1 provide the parts outside the CDR3, is SAVISQKPSRDICQRGTSLTIQCQVDSQVTMMFWYRQQPGQSLTLIATANQGSEATYESGFVIDKFPISRPNLTFSTLTVSNMSPEDSSIYLCSGMNTEAFFGQGTRLTVV.

Remarks on this clonotype: A much larger clonotype is one base distant, so this may be a read error. The CDR3 does not end in the conserved phenylalanine or tryptophan, so this is likely a read error. This rearrangement joins TRBV5-1 to TRBJ1-6; D call uncertain. Trimming pared 4 bases from V and 6 bases from J, leaving 11 bases between. The CDR3 totals 14 residues. From germline, CDR1 is SGHRS and CDR2 YFSETQ. This chain's CDR3 is CASSAGISNSPLHL. DNA for the CDR3: TGCGCCAGCAGCGCCGGGATATCTAATTCACCCCTCCACTTA.

This chain uses TRBV5-1 with TRBJ1-4; 8 positions agree with TRBD1. J lost 3 bases, V lost 3 bases, and 10 bases had no gene match. There are 17 residues in the CDR3. CDR1 SGHRS and CDR2 YFSETQ come from the germline V gene. DNA for the CDR3: TGCGCCAGCAGCTGGGAATTCCAGGGGGCGGCTAATGAAAAACTGTTTTTT. Its translation is CASSWEFQGAANEKLFF.

The gene calls are TRBV20-1 and TRBJ1-4; D unresolved. Trimming pared 0 bases from V and 5 bases from J, leaving 13 bases between. The CDR3 totals 15 residues. CDR1 is DFQATT, CDR2 SNEGSKA, per germline (reference sequence). CDR3 sequence reads: CSARDQWPDNEKLFF. The CDR3, as DNA: TGCAGTGCTAGAGATCAATGGCCAGACAATGAAAAACTGTTTTTT.

There are many counts of this clonotype. The chain joins TRBV6-2 or TRBV6-3 to TRBJ1-1, with TRBD1 matching 7 bases. Looked up from germline, CDR1 is MNHEY and CDR2 is SVGEGT. Unmatched junction bases numbered 5, after V lost 2 bases and J lost 5 bases. This CDR3 has 14 residues. This CDR3 reads CASSYEGARTEAFF. The CDR3 DNA reads as TGTGCCAGCAGTTACGAGGGGGCGAGGACTGAAGCTTTCTTT.

The chain recombines TRBV5-1 with TRBJ1-6; D possibly corresponds to TRBD1 (5 bases). From germline, CDR1 is SGHRS and CDR2 YFSETQ. The CDR3 covers 20 residues. V was cut by 5 bases and J by 0 bases, with 24 bases left in between. The CDR3, as DNA: TGCGCCAGCAGAGAGACGGGGCCCAAAAGCACCCGCTCCTATAATTCACCCCTCCACTTT. The encoded protein is CASRETGPKSTRSYNSPLHF.

This clonotype was observed a handful of times. The chain combines TRBV5-1 with TRBJ1-1, with D perhaps TRBD1 (5 bases). This CDR3 is built from 13 residues. V gave up 4 bases and J gave up 0 bases, with 7 bases separating them. In germline, CDR1 is SGHRS, CDR2 YFSETQ. The CDR3 DNA sequence: TGCGCCAGCAGCGCAGGGATGAACACTGAAGCTTTCTTT. This translates into CASSAGMNTEAFF.

This clonotype was counted between two and nine times. The chain links TRBV2 to TRBJ2-1; 9 nucleotides match TRBD1. V shed 6 bases, J shed 3 bases, and the junction held 6 bases outside the gene matches. Germline V gives CDR1 SNHLY, CDR2 FYNNEI. The CDR3 consists of 15 residues. CDR3 nucleotide sequence: TGTGCCAGCAGAAAAAGACAGGGGGTCTACAATGAGCAGTTCTTC. The encoded protein is CASRKRQGVYNEQFF.

This clonotype was detected only a few times. The CDR3 spells CSARKSGINQPQHF. DNA for the CDR3: TGCAGTGCTAGGAAGTCCGGAATCAATCAGCCCCAGCATTTT. The chain has TRBV20-1 and TRBJ1-5; D not resolved. Trimming removed 3 bases at V and 3 bases at J, with 12 bases between. Germline loops: CDR1 DFQATT, CDR2 SNEGSKA (reference sequence). This CDR3 region has 14 residues.

The chain combines TRBV7-8 with TRBJ2-1; 12 bases match TRBD2. CDR3 length equals 15 residues. Germline loops: CDR1 SGHVS, CDR2 FQNEAQ. V gave up 3 bases and J gave up 5 bases; unmatched junction bases: 2. The CDR3 DNA follows: TGTGCCAGCAGCTTTGGACTAGCGGGGAACAATGAGCAGTTCTTC. It encodes CASSFGLAGNNEQFF. Variable domain in full (rest from reference TRBV7-8 and TRBJ2-1): GAGVSQSPRYKVAKRGQDVALRCDPISGHVSLFWYQQALGQGPEFLTYFQNEAQLDKSGLPSDRFFAERPEGSVSTLKIQRTQQEDSAVYLCASSFGLAGNNEQFFGPGTRLTVL.

This CDR3 is CASSFSGGRTGELFF. The CDR3 region has the DNA TGTGCCAGCAGTTTTAGCGGGGGGCGTACCGGGGAGCTGTTTTTT. The chain has TRBV12-3 or TRBV12-4 and TRBJ2-2, with 10 bases aligning to TRBD2. V gave up 3 bases and J gave up 5 bases; unmatched junction bases: 3. The CDR3 runs to 15 residues.

This clonotype occurred a few times. This sequence joins TRBV5-8 and TRBJ1-3; a possible D gene is TRBD1 (5 bases). This CDR3 has 16 residues. Germline V gene sequence: CDR1 SGHTS, CDR2 YDEGEE. V lost 3 bases and J 0 bases, leaving 13 bases between the germline ends. CDR3 nucleotides: TGTGCCAGCAGCTATCATACAGGAAGCTCTGGAAACACCATATATTTT. It specifies CASSYHTGSSGNTIYF.

This clonotype occurred a few times. The V gene is TRBV5-6, the J gene TRBJ2-5; 13 positions match TRBD2. CDR1 and CDR2 (germline): SGHDT, YYEEEE. CDR3 length equals 16 residues. The trim removed 3 bases at V and 1 base at J, leaving 3 bases unmatched. The DNA of the CDR3 is TGTGCCAGCAGCTCAGGACTAGCGGGGGTCCAAGAGACCCAGTACTTC. Protein: CASSSGLAGVQETQYF.

This clonotype was seen a few times. The CDR3 sequence is CASRWTSGLNEQFF. CDR3 in DNA: TGTGCCAGCAGGTGGACTAGCGGGTTAAATGAGCAGTTCTTC. V is TRBV2 and J is TRBJ2-1, with 11 nucleotides matching TRBD2. Germline-derived CDR1 and CDR2 are SNHLY and FYNNEI. The CDR3 totals 14 residues. V dropped 6 bases and J dropped 7; count of bases not matched to a gene: 5.

This clonotype was picked up a small number of times. The chain uses TRBV21-1 and TRBJ2-7; the table's D call TRBD1 went unverified against the DNA. TRBV21-1 is noted as a pseudogene. The CDR3 runs to 13 residues. CDR3 coding DNA: TGTGCAAGAGGGACAGGGGGCTACCACGAGCAGTACGTC. Its protein product is CARGTGGYHEQYV.

This clonotype occurred many times. This chain links TRBV5-5 with TRBJ1-5; D gene uncertain. Germline V lookup: CDR1 SGHKS, CDR2 YYEKEE (reference sequence). The CDR3 is made up of 12 amino acids. V was clipped by 1 base and J by 10 bases, with 9 bases between them. CDR3 nucleotide sequence: TGTGCCAGCAGCTTGACGGGCGGACCCCAGCATTTT. Amino acid sequence: CASSLTGGPQHF.

The chain combines TRBV4-1 with TRBJ2-5, with a weak D call TRBD2 (5 bases). CDR3 length equals 13 residues. Per the germline V gene, CDR1 is MGHRA and CDR2 is YSYEKL. V lost 0 bases to trimming and J lost 9 bases, with 11 bases between them. For the CDR3, the DNA is TGCGCCAGCAGCCAAGAGCCCCGGAGGCCCCAGTACTTC. Its translation: CASSQEPRRPQYF.